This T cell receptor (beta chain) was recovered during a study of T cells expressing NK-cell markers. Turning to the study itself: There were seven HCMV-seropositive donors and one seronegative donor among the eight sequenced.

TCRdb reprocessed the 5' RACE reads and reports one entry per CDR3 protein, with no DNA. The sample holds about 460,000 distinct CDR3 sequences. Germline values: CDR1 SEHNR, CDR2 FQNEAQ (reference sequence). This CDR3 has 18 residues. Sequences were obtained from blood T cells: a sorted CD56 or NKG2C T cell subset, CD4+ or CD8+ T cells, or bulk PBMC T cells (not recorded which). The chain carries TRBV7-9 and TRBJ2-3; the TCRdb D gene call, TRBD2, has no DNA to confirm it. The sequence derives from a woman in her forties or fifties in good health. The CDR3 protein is CASSLGTSGTGGTDTQYF.